This T cell receptor (beta chain) emerged from a study of shared clonotypes between healthy human individuals (dated by TCRdb to about 2020). Looking at the study overall: The cohort included three men and two women between 18 and 49 years of age. For each donor, CD4 naive and CD4 memory were each given three plates, CD8 naive was given two plates, and CD8 memory was given one plate. The study deeply sequenced blood TCR repertoires of about five healthy adults to estimate repertoire size and the extent of clonotype sharing between individuals. Different laboratories and diverse techniques were used to prepare libraries and sequence TCR repertoires, to increase sequencing depth and limit assay-specific biases. Leukapheresis yielded between about 0.8 and 9.5 billion PBMCs per donor. Findings and caveats that apply to the study as a whole: Roughly 5.2% of naive CD4, roughly 3.5% of naive CD8, 2.3% of memory CD4, and about 0.4% of memory CD8 clonotypes were shared across several donors. Compared with non-shared clonotypes, the clonotypes found in all four sorted-subset donors had higher generation probabilities. Only blood was sampled, and tissue TCR repertoires likely differ from those in blood. Because the study included only a small number of donors, the genetic and exposure-history diversity represented was limited. Naive subsets generally had larger estimated clonotype richness than memory subsets did. Rarefaction of sorted-subset datasets indicated incomplete sequencing despite the large sequencing depth. Pairwise subsampling led to the expectation that sequencing depth would affect the degree of clonotype sharing among donors.

Comments on this clone: Its antigen has not been determined. No much larger clone is present one base from it, and per-base qualities are unavailable.

The donors were healthy, HIV-negative adults with no recently reported acute infections or vaccinations. All donors were Caucasian adults living in Nashville, Tennessee, USA. CD4+ T cells were enriched through magnetic negative selection, after which naive cells were positively selected on CD45RA and the remaining negative fraction served as the memory subset. After blood collection by leukapheresis, PBMCs were isolated using Ficoll-Histopaque density gradient centrifugation and then cryopreserved in the vapor phase of liquid nitrogen. Purity and quantity of every magnetically sorted T cell population were checked by analytical flow cytometry. From each sorted fraction, genomic DNA was isolated and quantified by UV absorbance on a Nanodrop 2000c. Inclusive of the bounding cysteine and phenylalanine, the CDR3 is 13 residues long. Only CDR3 DNA remains: 39 bases, in frame from the first base. As encoded in the germline V gene, CDR1 is MDHEN while CDR2 is SYDVKM. A distance of 8 bases separates the germline ends of V and J, which lose 4 bases and 5 bases respectively.

Using the deep immunoSEQ assay, TCR CDR3 regions were amplified from genomic DNA by multiplex PCR. For each cell subset, the extracted genomic DNA was distributed evenly across all wells of several immunoSEQ 96-well plates, and each plate served as one replicate. For sorted subsets, about 200 ng genomic DNA, equal to approximately 30,000 T cell genomes, was loaded into each replicate PCR. Purified libraries were quantified with a Qubit 3.0 fluorometer, sized on a Bioanalyzer 2100, and re-quantified with the KAPA Library Quantification kit. Every immunoSEQ 96-well plate was sequenced on a dedicated single-read 150-cycle Illumina NextSeq 550 flow cell. Turning to the authors' computational methods: Because only junctional sequences without quality scores were contained in the immunoSEQ output, filtering matching that applied to full-length reads could not be performed. Sequences were annotated with PyIR, a Python wrapper for IgBLAST v1.9, using IMGT germline references to assign V/J genes and CDR3. Reads with weak V/J assignments (E-value above 1e-6), missing CDR3, stop codons, out-of-frame junctions, or ambiguous translated residues were removed. V3J clonotypes were defined by identical inferred V gene, J gene, and CDR3 amino acid sequence. Percentage overlap between repertoires was calculated by dividing the number of shared unique clonotypes by the size of the smaller repertoire. Richness of each repertoire was evaluated using RTK rarefaction, the Chao1 estimator, and Recon v2.1 estimates of unobserved clonotypes. Generation probabilities for all TCRbeta clonotypes obtained by the gDNA method from a handful of donors were computed using OLGA. The table was pulled from immuneACCESS by TCRdb, which kept in-frame rearrangements only. Such tables lose some clones; where checked, under half of the loss comes from unresolved V genes, and the rest has no known cause. The V and J calls and clone size were taken over from that table, and D and trimming were inferred from the DNA. Across this sample there are more than 2 million clones, with roughly 94% seen only once. The leading ten clones occupy 0.1% to 0.15% of the sample.

Input material: naive CD4+ T cells sorted from blood. In the paper's terms, the cell subset or site label means: CD45RA+ positively selected. The clonotype comes from a young man in good health. This receptor chain uses TRBV28 and TRBJ1-4; the D gene cannot be resolved reliably. The nucleotides read TGTGCCAGCAGTTCCGGTAGGAATGAAAAACTGTTTTTT. It is translated as CASSSGRNEKLFF.